This TCR beta chain was sequenced during a study of blood T cells in healthy people across ages. The CDR3 totals 16 residues. Trimming shortened V by 4 bases and J by 5 bases, and 21 bases separated the two germline ends. Germline V CDR1 and CDR2: SGHRS, YFSETQ. This clonotype was recorded once. Primed by a sample-barcoded 5' primer and a J-beta primer mix, a second PCR proceeded for 7 to 11 cycles. MiXCR was run by TCRdb on the 5' RACE reads, yielding one entry per CDR3 protein. The sample shows about 1 million distinct CDR3 sequences, under 45% of them seen only once. J is TRBJ1-1 and V is TRBV5-1; TRBD1 is a possible D gene (5 bases). The TCR sequence derives from a woman aged 55-75 years in good health. The specimen was blood. The CDR3 coding sequence is TGCGCCAGCAGCCCCGCCCTTTGGGGCGAGGGGACTGAAGCTTTCTTT. Encoded protein: CASSPALWGEGTEAFF.